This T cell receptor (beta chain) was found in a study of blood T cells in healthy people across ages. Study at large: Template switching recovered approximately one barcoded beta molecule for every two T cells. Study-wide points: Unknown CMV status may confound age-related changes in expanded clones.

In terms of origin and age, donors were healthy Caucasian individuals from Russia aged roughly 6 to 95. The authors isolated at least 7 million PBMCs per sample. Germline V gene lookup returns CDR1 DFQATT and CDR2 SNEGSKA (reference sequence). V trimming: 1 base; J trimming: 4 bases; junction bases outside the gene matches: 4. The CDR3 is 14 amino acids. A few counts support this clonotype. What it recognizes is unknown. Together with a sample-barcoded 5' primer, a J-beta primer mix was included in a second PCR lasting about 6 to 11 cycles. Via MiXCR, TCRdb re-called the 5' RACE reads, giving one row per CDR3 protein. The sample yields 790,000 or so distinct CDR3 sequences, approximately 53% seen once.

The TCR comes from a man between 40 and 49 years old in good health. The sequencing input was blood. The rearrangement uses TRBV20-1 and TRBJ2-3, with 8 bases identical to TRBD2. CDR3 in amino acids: CSARGIAGSDTQYF. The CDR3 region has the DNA TGCAGTGCTAGAGGGATAGCGGGGTCAGATACGCAGTATTTT.